A selection of T cell receptor beta chains follows, all from one sample in a study of early T cells in non-severe SARS-CoV-2 infection. TCRdb independently ran MiXCR on the 5' RACE reads; one entry per CDR3 protein. Among about 70,000 distinct CDR3 sequences listed, roughly 4.5% were seen once. The source was whole blood, collected at baseline. These receptors were taken from an adult who was a healthcare worker with PCR-confirmed SARS-CoV-2 infection or an uninfected control (not recorded which). The donor label of this sample is uncertain. Both conserved end residues are part of each CDR3.

V,CDR3
TRBV12-3/TRBV12-4,CASSLTRVGYGYTF
TRBV5-6,CASSLEVFRNTEAFF
TRBV6-1,CASIGRPGQGARYTEAFF
TRBV29-1,CSARDTGANVLTF
TRBV19,CASSIRAGGEKLFF
TRBV4-3,CASSQDQPVKQFF
TRBV7-7,CASDGYSNQPQHF
TRBV6-5,CASRTGQGSGYTF
TRBV10-3,CAISADLASGGTGELFF
TRBV20-1,CSATGTGDMNTEAFF
TRBV7-2,CASSSGLAGGYEQYF
TRBV12-3/TRBV12-4,CASSLELLGDEQYF
TRBV11-2,CASSFDVNTEAFF
TRBV28,CASTGPGEAFF
TRBV7-2,CASSQRLIGNYGYTF
TRBV5-6,CASSLSSQGYNSPLHF
TRBV2,CASTAGRRRDTEAFF
TRBV2,CASSERGYEGNSPLHF
TRBV3-1,CASSQDWGQKNSPLHF
TRBV10-3,CAISASTGGLSTDTQYF
TRBV12-3/TRBV12-4,CASSLGGENYGYTF
TRBV7-3,CTSSLGPNQPQHF
TRBV5-1,CASSLEVGQETQYF
TRBV28,CASSPTGTNTGELFF
TRBV12-3/TRBV12-4,CASSLRNTIYF
TRBV10-3,CATGSSNEQFF
TRBV4-1,CASSQVGVNQPQHF
TRBV5-6,CASSSRRTQGSRTGELFF
TRBV18,CASSPPAGLDSTDTQYF
TRBV7-2,CASSLAVLPGELFF
TRBV5-1,CASSLAAGRGNEQFF
TRBV10-3,CAIRPGTGYEQYF
TRBV10-1,CASSAPPGQGRGTQYF
TRBV20-1,CSASAGPWSSYEQYF
TRBV6-1,CASSEDRREQYF
TRBV7-2,CASSLPLPTQYF
TRBV28,CASSLSQVTHIQYF
TRBV9,CASTPAGGHTGEPFF
TRBV7-2,CASSLISQGPNTF